The 20 T cell receptor beta chains below come from one sample, sequenced in a study of CD8+CD57+ T cells in acquired aplastic anemia. Both TCR beta VDJ combination and CDR3 sequence profiling were carried out. Genomic DNA was the template for this profiling. Each CDR3 protein is one row after TCRdb ran MiXCR on the reads. The sample yields under 500,000 distinct CDR3 sequences, under 40% seen once. Patients selected for sequencing had displayed CD8+CD57+ cell expansion by flow cytometry. Sequenced: sorted CD4+, CD8+, or CD8+CD57+ T cells (not recorded which) from PBMCs. All receptors derive from a human donor with aplastic anemia.

This clonotype was observed many times. This sequence joins TRBV29-1 and TRBJ2-1; 11 bases are shared with TRBD2. The V segment lost 4 bases and the J segment 9 bases; nucleotides outside the gene matches: 2. The CDR3 totals 12 residues. Per germline, CDR1 SQVTM and CDR2 ANQGSEA. CDR3 region: CSVVLAGVEQFF. The CDR3 coding sequence is TGCAGCGTTGTACTAGCGGGAGTTGAGCAGTTCTTC.

This clonotype was counted a few times. The V gene is TRBV2, the J gene TRBJ2-7; 13 positions agree with TRBD2. V lost 1 base, J lost 5 bases, and 17 bases stayed unmatched. CDR1 is SNHLY and CDR2 is FYNNEI in the germline V gene. The CDR3 sequence is 20 residues long. The CDR3: CASSEGPLRLAGGLADEQYF. CDR3 sequence (DNA): TGTGCCAGCAGTGAAGGCCCTCTTCGACTAGCGGGAGGATTGGCTGACGAGCAGTACTTC.

The rearrangement links TRBV12-3 or TRBV12-4 to TRBJ2-3, with D possibly being TRBD2 (5 bases). There are 13 residues in the CDR3. Trimming stripped 3 bases from V and 6 bases from J, with 10 bases between. CDR3: CASSLVTTDTQYF. CDR3 DNA: TGTGCCAGCAGTTTGGTGACTACCGATACGCAGTATTTT.

The chain couples TRBV11-2 to TRBJ2-7, with a possible D match to TRBD1 (5 bases). The CDR3 loop spans 13 amino acids. V was clipped by 6 bases and J by 7 bases, with 16 bases between them. CDR1 is SGHAT and CDR2 is FQNNGV in the germline V gene. Here the CDR3 DNA reads TGTGCCAGCAGTCTCACCGAAAAGGGGGAGCAGTACTTC. It codes for CASSLTEKGEQYF.

A few counts support this clonotype. This chain connects TRBV2 to TRBJ2-1; 10 nucleotides line up with TRBD2. J was trimmed by 3 bases and V by 5 bases; bases with no gene match: 4. Looked up from germline, CDR1 is SNHLY and CDR2 is FYNNEI. The CDR3 contains 15 residues. The CDR3 nucleotides are TGTGCCAGCAGTAAACTAGCGGGACTCTACAATGAGCAGTTCTTC. Its translation: CASSKLAGLYNEQFF.

Points on this clonotype: A junction end diverges from the germline sequence, so it may reflect a read error. The chain links TRBV29-1 to TRBJ2-3; 8 bases fit TRBD2. CDR3 size: 11 residues. Per germline, CDR1 SQVTM and CDR2 ANQGSEA. The CDR3 loop is CSVVGGGGSRF. CDR3 coding DNA: TGCAGCGTTGTCGGGGGGGGGGGTTCGAGATTT.

V usage is TRBV20-1 and J usage is TRBJ2-7; tentatively, D is TRBD1 (6 bases). Looked up from germline, CDR1 is DFQATT and CDR2 is SNEGSKA (reference sequence). The CDR3 is 15 amino acids. V lost 4 bases and J 3 bases, leaving 19 bases between the germline ends. This chain's CDR3 is CSAKEGGGYLYEQYF. The CDR3 nucleotides are TGCAGTGCTAAAGAAGGTGGGGGCTACCTCTACGAGCAGTACTTC.

This clonotype was observed many times. The chain is built from TRBV7-6 and TRBJ2-5; TRBD2 matches at 7 bases. The ends lost 1 base at V and 5 bases at J; junction bases unmatched: 1. Germline V gene data show CDR1 as SGHVS and CDR2 as FNYEAQ. CDR3 length: 13 residues. DNA for the CDR3: TGTGCCAGCAGCTTAGGGGAGGGGGAGACCCAGTACTTC. This gives the protein CASSLGEGETQYF.

This clonotype has just a few counts. The chain combines TRBV6-1 with TRBJ2-7; D possibly uses TRBD1 or TRBD2 (5 bases each). The germline V and J ends were trimmed by 5 bases and 4 bases, with 21 bases remaining between them. Germline CDR1 is MNHNS and CDR2 is SASEGT. This CDR3 has 16 residues. CDR3 sequence (DNA): TGTGCCAGCAGTCGAACCGGGACCCTGACGGGGTACGAGCAGTACTTC. As protein: CASSRTGTLTGYEQYF.

This clonotype turned up a few times. This chain links TRBV3-1 with TRBJ1-3; D is unclear. Trimming cost V 3 bases and J 6 bases, with 6 bases left between them. Germline lookup yields CDR1 LGHDT and CDR2 YNNKEL (reference sequence). There are 12 residues in the CDR3. CDR3 loop: CASSHLLNTIYF. Here the CDR3 DNA reads TGTGCCAGCAGCCACCTCCTAAACACCATATATTTT.

This clonotype has a count of ten or more. The chain recombines TRBV19 with TRBJ1-2; 9 bases line up with TRBD1. V shed 10 bases and J 3 bases; nucleotides not matched to a gene: 12. The germline gives CDR1 LNHDA, CDR2 SQIVND (reference sequence). The CDR3 contains 15 residues. CDR3 region: CATSAGTGSHYGYTF. DNA for the CDR3: TGTGCCACATCAGCCGGGACAGGGTCGCACTATGGCTACACCTTC.

This clonotype was seen repeatedly, ten times or more. The chain couples TRBV29-1 to TRBJ1-5; TRBD1 might be the D (5 bases). Germline CDR1 SQVTM, CDR2 ANQGSEA. Trimming left V 5 bases short and J 4 bases short, with 12 bases between. The CDR3 totals 13 residues. CDR3 region: CSVSKGENQPQHF. The CDR3 coding sequence is TGCAGCGTTTCTAAAGGGGAAAATCAGCCCCAGCATTTT.

The table lists this clonotype with a few counts. The chain employs TRBV7-9 and TRBJ2-1; 10 bases are a match to TRBD2. V was clipped by 4 bases and J by 6 bases; unmatched bases: 6. Germline CDR1 and CDR2: SEHNR and FQNEAQ (reference sequence). The CDR3 runs to 15 residues. CDR3 coding DNA: TGTGCCAGCAGCTCAAGCGGGAGGGATCGCAATGAGCAGTTCTTC. It translates to CASSSSGRDRNEQFF.

This clonotype was recorded at least ten times. The rearrangement uses TRBV7-8 and TRBJ1-2; D remains ambiguous. CDR3 length: 14 amino acids. Trimming shortened V by 3 bases and J by 4 bases, and 12 bases separated the two germline ends. Germline-derived CDR1 and CDR2 are SGHVS and FQNEAQ. As DNA, the CDR3 is TGTGCCAGCAGCTTTCGTGCGGGAAGCTATGGCTACACCTTC. As protein: CASSFRAGSYGYTF.

V gene TRBV25-1 combines with J gene TRBJ2-1, with a weak D call TRBD1 (5 bases). The CDR3 is 13 residues long. V lost 2 bases, J lost 14 bases, and 16 bases lay in between. Germline V gene data show CDR1 as MGHDK and CDR2 as SYGVNS. CDR3 bases: TGTGCCAGCAGTGAAAGTGGCAGGGCCCGGGAGTTCTTC. Translated, it gives CASSESGRAREFF.

The chain couples TRBV15 to TRBJ1-2; 7 nucleotides agree with TRBD1. V lost 5 bases, J lost 9 bases, and 9 bases stayed unmatched. The CDR3 is made up of 13 amino acids. CDR1 and CDR2 from the germline V gene are LNHNV and YYDKDF (reference sequence). CDR3 sequence: CATSYDRAYSYTF. The CDR3 coding sequence is TGTGCCACCAGCTACGACAGGGCGTACAGCTACACCTTC.

This clonotype was observed a handful of times. The rearrangement uses TRBV5-1 and TRBJ2-1, with 8 bases aligning to TRBD1. After removal of 5 bases from V and 7 bases from J, the junction contained 11 bases not matched to a gene. This CDR3 comprises 15 residues. In germline, CDR1 is SGHRS, CDR2 YFSETQ. The CDR3 loop reads CASRRSGGAINEQFF. CDR3 in DNA: TGCGCCAGCAGGCGTTCAGGGGGCGCAATTAATGAGCAGTTCTTC.

The rearrangement joins TRBV20-1 to TRBJ1-1; no reliable D call. The ends were cut back, 0 bases at V and 2 bases at J, with 13 bases in the middle. The length of the CDR3 is 15 residues. Germline loops: CDR1 DFQATT, CDR2 SNEGSKA (reference sequence). The CDR3 protein is CSARDHKGLNTEAFF. CDR3 nucleotides: TGCAGTGCTAGAGATCATAAAGGCCTAAACACTGAAGCTTTCTTT.

At least ten counts were recorded for this clonotype. The CDR3 DNA follows: TGCAGTGCTAGACAGATGGAGGGAAATCAGCCCCAGCATTTT. Protein product: CSARQMEGNQPQHF. The chain employs TRBV20-1 and TRBJ1-5; D not resolved. This CDR3 has 14 residues. Germline CDR1 and CDR2: DFQATT and SNEGSKA (reference sequence). V lost 2 bases, J lost 4 bases, and 12 bases lay in between.

This clonotype was seen repeatedly, ten times or more. The chain carries TRBV20-1 and TRBJ2-7, with 8 bases aligning to TRBD1. The CDR3 totals 13 residues. V was pared by 3 bases and J by 6 bases, with 7 bases of the junction left unmatched. The germline V gene has CDR1 DFQATT and CDR2 SNEGSKA (reference sequence). The CDR3 protein is CSASVRGQAEQYF. The CDR3 bases are TGCAGTGCTAGTGTCAGGGGGCAGGCCGAGCAGTACTTC.